The present T cell receptor beta chain was sequenced within a study of OX40 agonist ivuxolimab in advanced cancers. Study details: With a range of roughly 20 to 85, age averaged about 59 years, and 65% to 90% were male. Eligibility admitted prior anti-PD-1, anti-PD-L1 or anti-CTLA-4 therapy; about 42% had some.

Per the germline V gene, CDR1 is MNHNS and CDR2 is SASEGT. The V gene lost 8 bases and the J gene lost 0 bases, with 8 bases spanning the gap. The CDR3 is made up of 13 amino acids. Method: immunoSEQ multiplex PCR; TCRdb's copy keeps in-frame clones and lacks some. The sample holds approximately 28,000 clones, 70% to 90% seen once. In the case of this clone: Its cognate antigen is unknown.

Study-level results: Normalized expansion of T-cell clones was also low for some nonresponders.

Sequencing was performed on CD4+ or CD8+ T cells sorted from blood, taken in a trial of the OX40 agonist ivuxolimab. This chain uses TRBV6-1 with TRBJ1-3; D unresolved. The source of this sequence is an adult with an advanced solid tumor such as melanoma, head and neck, liver or kidney cancer. The CDR3 region is CASAINSGNTIYF. CDR3 DNA: TGTGCCAGCGCAATTAACTCTGGAAACACCATATATTTT.